The 26 T cell receptor beta chains given below trace back to one sample, sequenced in a study of monozygotic twins with inflammatory bowel disease. TCRdb reanalyzed the 5' RACE reads and collapses them to one entry per CDR3 protein, without DNA. This specimen shows fewer than 550,000 distinct CDR3 sequences; the ten leading clones hold about 2.4%. Sequences were obtained from blood. These receptors originate from a human donor with ulcerative colitis or Crohn's disease, or a healthy co-twin of an affected twin (not recorded which).

The rearrangement joins TRBV6-6 to TRBJ1-5. Germline V gives CDR1 MNHNY, CDR2 SVGAGI (reference sequence). The CDR3 extends over 14 amino acids. The CDR3 reads CASSYLGRSQPQHF.

This chain links TRBV27 with TRBJ1-1. The CDR3 covers 13 residues. In germline, CDR1 is MNHEY, CDR2 SMNVEV (reference sequence). The CDR3 is CASSLRFSWYAFF.

The V and J genes are TRBV28 and TRBJ2-1; TCRdb lists TRBD2, though no DNA is available to test this call. The germline V gene encodes CDR1 MDHEN and CDR2 SYDVKM. This CDR3 has 13 amino acids. The CDR3 spells CASSSRGVGEQFF. Looking up the rest from reference TRBV28 and TRBJ2-1 gives the full variable domain: DVKVTQSSRYLVKRTGEKVFLECVQDMDHENMFWYRQDPGLGLRLIYFSYDVKMKEKGDIPEGYSVSREKKERFSLILESASTNQTSMYLCASSSRGVGEQFFGPGTRLTVL.

The chain uses TRBV6-2 or TRBV6-3 and TRBJ2-7; TCRdb indicates TRBD2, and absent DNA this call remains unverified. CDR1 is MNHEY and CDR2 is SVGEGT in the germline V gene. The CDR3 loop spans 15 amino acids. CDR3 protein: CASRELAAFSYEQYF.

The chain carries TRBV5-6 and TRBJ2-1. The germline CDR1 and CDR2 sequences are SGHDT and YYEEEE. The CDR3 has 13 amino acids. Here the CDR3 reads CASSLGLGDEQFF.

The chain uses TRBV5-6 and TRBJ2-1; TCRdb indicates TRBD1, and absent DNA this call remains unverified. The length of the CDR3 is 14 residues. CDR1 SGHDT and CDR2 YYEEEE come from the germline V gene. This CDR3 is CASSLKPGIDEQFF.

This rearrangement joins TRBV7-2 to TRBJ1-6. Germline V gives CDR1 SGHTA, CDR2 FQGNSA. The CDR3 covers 13 residues. The CDR3 sequence: CASSLLLGSPLHF. Using reference TRBV7-2 and TRBJ1-6 for the parts outside the CDR3, the full variable domain is GAGVSQSPSNKVTEKGKDVELRCDPISGHTALYWYRQSLGQGLEFLIYFQGNSAPDKSGLPSDRFSAERTGGSVSTLTIQRTQQEDSAVYLCASSLLLGSPLHFGNGTRLTVT.

This chain uses TRBV6-5 with TRBJ1-6. CDR3 length: 13 residues. Germline V gives CDR1 MNHEY, CDR2 SVGAGI. The CDR3 loop is CASSYFRGSPLHF.

CDR3 in amino acids: CASSQDRGGGNQPQHF. V usage is TRBV4-2 and J usage is TRBJ1-5. There are 16 residues in the CDR3. CDR1 is LGHNA and CDR2 is YNFKEQ in the germline V gene.

The gene calls are TRBV5-1 and TRBJ2-3; TCRdb proposes TRBD1, but this gene call is untestable without DNA. Germline V gives CDR1 SGHRS, CDR2 YFSETQ. The CDR3 is made up of 12 amino acids. CDR3 region: CASTRDRDTQYF.

The rearrangement uses TRBV20-1 and TRBJ2-3; the D call of TRBD1 rests on TCRdb alone, since no DNA is present to check it. Germline CDR1 DFQATT, CDR2 SNEGSKA (reference sequence). This CDR3 region has 16 residues. The CDR3 loop reads CSARPGTAASTDTQYF.

The gene calls are TRBV20-1 and TRBJ2-7; TCRdb's D call, TRBD1, is unchecked because there is no DNA. This CDR3 region has 12 residues. Germline V gives CDR1 DFQATT, CDR2 SNEGSKA (reference sequence). CDR3 amino acids: CSARTGWDEQYF.

The genes are TRBV9 and TRBJ2-7; TCRdb picks TRBD2, but there is no DNA to check that call. The CDR3 spans 15 residues. CDR1 is SGDLS, CDR2 YYNGEE, per germline. CDR3 protein: CASSVEAGGPYEQYF.

The rearrangement uses TRBV20-1 and TRBJ2-7; with no DNA, the TCRdb D assignment of TRBD1 cannot be verified. This CDR3 has 15 amino acids. Looked up from germline, CDR1 is DFQATT and CDR2 is SNEGSKA (reference sequence). CDR3 sequence reads: CSARDPGQGLDEQYF.

The chain is built from TRBV5-5 and TRBJ2-1; as DNA is missing, the TRBD1 call by TCRdb cannot be tested. This CDR3 has 16 residues. The germline CDR1 and CDR2 sequences are SGHKS and YYEKEE (reference sequence). The CDR3 region is CASSVTGGGGYNEQFF.

V and J are TRBV6-1 and TRBJ1-6; TCRdb reports TRBD1, a call that lacks DNA to check it against. This CDR3 has 15 residues. Germline V gene lookup returns CDR1 MNHNS and CDR2 SASEGT. The CDR3 loop is CASRQVPGGNSPLHF.

The chain links TRBV7-9 to TRBJ1-1. The germline CDR1 and CDR2 sequences are SEHNR and FQNEAQ (reference sequence). The CDR3 has 12 residues. The CDR3: CASSARLTEAFF. The variable domain in full, completed from reference TRBV7-9 and TRBJ1-1, reads DTGVSQNPRHKITKRGQNVTFRCDPISEHNRLYWYRQTLGQGPEFLTYFQNEAQLEKSRLLSDRFSAERPKGSFSTLEIQRTEQGDSAMYLCASSARLTEAFFGQGTRLTVV.

The CDR3 sequence is CASSFRDRQLFF. This chain uses TRBV7-2 with TRBJ1-4; TCRdb calls TRBD1, which cannot be checked without DNA. Germline assignment: CDR1 SGHTA and CDR2 FQGNSA. This CDR3 region has 12 residues.

The V gene is TRBV7-6, the J gene TRBJ2-7; TCRdb gives TRBD1 as the D gene, but with no DNA this cannot be confirmed. This CDR3 region has 17 residues. Per the germline V gene, CDR1 is SGHVS and CDR2 is FNYEAQ. This CDR3 reads CASSNPGQGLSSYEQYF.

The chain joins TRBV3-1 to TRBJ1-4; the TRBD1 assignment by TCRdb is unverifiable without DNA. Germline CDR1 reads LGHDT; CDR2 reads YNNKEL (reference sequence). This CDR3 is built from 15 residues. This CDR3 is CASSQGGATNEKLFF.

V is TRBV2 and J is TRBJ2-6; TCRdb's assignment of TRBD2 cannot be checked, as there is no DNA. This CDR3 is built from 15 residues. Germline values: CDR1 SNHLY, CDR2 FYNNEI. The CDR3 region is CASSEGGPGANVLTF.

The chain is built from TRBV5-1 and TRBJ2-7; TCRdb outputs TRBD1, but without DNA this stays unchecked. The CDR3 sequence is 14 residues long. Germline V lookup: CDR1 SGHRS, CDR2 YFSETQ. CDR3 in amino acids: CASSLRDKGYEQYF.

The rearrangement joins TRBV20-1 to TRBJ1-1. Looked up from germline, CDR1 is DFQATT and CDR2 is SNEGSKA (reference sequence). This CDR3 is built from 13 residues. CDR3 sequence: CSAGSSSHGEAFF.

The chain uses TRBV29-1 and TRBJ2-3; with no DNA, the TCRdb D assignment of TRBD1 cannot be verified. The CDR3 has 15 amino acids. Looked up from germline, CDR1 is SQVTM and CDR2 is ANQGSEA. This CDR3 is CSVGLGVSSTDTQYF.

The V call is TRBV7-3, the J call TRBJ2-1; checking the TCRdb D call of TRBD2 is not possible without DNA. This CDR3 comprises 12 residues. In germline, CDR1 is SGHTA, CDR2 FQGTGA. The CDR3 protein is CASRVAGRREFF.

The rearrangement uses TRBV2 and TRBJ2-2. CDR3 size: 13 residues. Germline V lookup: CDR1 SNHLY, CDR2 FYNNEI. The CDR3 reads CASSEVLTGELFF. The variable domain in full, with the rest retrieved from reference TRBV2 and TRBJ2-2, is EPEVTQTPSHQVTQMGQEVILRCVPISNHLYFYWYRQILGQKVEFLVSFYNNEISEKSEIFDDQFSVERPDGSNFTLKIRSTKLEDSAMYFCASSEVLTGELFFGEGSRLTVL.